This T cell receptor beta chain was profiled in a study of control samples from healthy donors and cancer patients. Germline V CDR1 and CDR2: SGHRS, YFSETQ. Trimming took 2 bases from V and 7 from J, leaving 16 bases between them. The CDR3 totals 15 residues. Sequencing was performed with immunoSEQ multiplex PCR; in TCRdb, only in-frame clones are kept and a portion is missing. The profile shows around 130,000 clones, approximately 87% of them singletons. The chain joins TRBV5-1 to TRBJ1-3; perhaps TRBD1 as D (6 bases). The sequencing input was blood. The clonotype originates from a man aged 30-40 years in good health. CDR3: CASSLQGDRGNTIYF. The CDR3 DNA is TGCGCCAGCAGCTTACAGGGTGACCGGGGCAACACCATATATTTT. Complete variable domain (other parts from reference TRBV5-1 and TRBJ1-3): KAGVTQTPRYLIKTRGQQVTLSCSPISGHRSVSWYQQTPGQGLQFLFEYFSETQRNKGNFPGRFSGRQFSNSRSEMNVSTLELGDSALYLCASSLQGDRGNTIYFGEGSWLTVV.